The 5 T cell receptor beta chains given below trace back to one sample, sequenced in a study of blood T cells in healthy people across ages. A J-beta primer mix and a sample-barcoded 5' primer were used in a second PCR of about 6 to 12 cycles. TCRdb re-derived calls from the 5' RACE reads in MiXCR, one entry per CDR3 protein. This sample has some 1.4 million distinct CDR3 sequences, with roughly 45% found just once. The specimen sequenced was blood. Receptors were obtained from a woman under 30 in good health.

This clonotype was counted ten times or more. This chain joins TRBV12-3 or TRBV12-4 and TRBJ2-1; 11 bases line up with TRBD2. This CDR3 spans 16 amino acids. V gave up 3 bases and J gave up 8 bases; unmatched junction bases: 9. In DNA, the CDR3 is TGTGCCAGCAGTTTGACCACTAGCGGGAGATTGTATGAGCAGTTCTTC. Its protein product is CASSLTTSGRLYEQFF.

The V and J genes are TRBV29-1 and TRBJ1-2; D is unclear. Germline V gene sequence: CDR1 SQVTM, CDR2 ANQGSEA. The CDR3 consists of 11 residues. V lost 4 bases and J 6 bases, leaving 9 bases between the germline ends. CDR3 nucleotides: TGCAGCGTTGTCGTTAGGGATGGCTACACCTTC. It specifies CSVVVRDGYTF.

A few counts support this clonotype. This chain joins TRBV11-2 and TRBJ2-7; 8 nucleotides agree with TRBD1. Trimming took 10 bases from V and 1 from J; bases not matched to a gene: 15. The CDR3 has 16 amino acids. Germline V gene sequence: CDR1 SGHAT, CDR2 FQNNGV. The CDR3 loop reads CATYGPDREGSYEQYF. The CDR3 nucleotides read TGTGCCACCTATGGGCCGGACAGGGAAGGGTCCTACGAGCAGTACTTC.

This chain joins TRBV4-2 and TRBJ2-7; 8 nucleotides match TRBD2. V trimming: 3 bases; J trimming: 11 bases; junction bases outside the gene matches: 15. CDR3 length: 15 residues. Germline CDR1 reads LGHNA; CDR2 reads YNFKEQ. The CDR3 DNA reads as TGTGCCAGCAGCCACCCCAGGAATAGCGGGGAAGCCGAGTACTTC. Residues: CASSHPRNSGEAEYF.

This rearrangement joins TRBV5-1 to TRBJ2-7; 12 bases align to TRBD2. There are 17 residues in the CDR3. CDR1 is SGHRS and CDR2 is YFSETQ in the germline V gene. Unmatched junction bases numbered 11, after V lost 4 bases and J lost 3 bases. The DNA of the CDR3 is TGCGCCAGCAGCCAAGAAACGACTAGCGGGAGTTTCTACGAGCAGTACTTC. Its protein is CASSQETTSGSFYEQYF. Together with reference TRBV5-1 and TRBJ2-7, the CDR3 gives the full variable domain: KAGVTQTPRYLIKTRGQQVTLSCSPISGHRSVSWYQQTPGQGLQFLFEYFSETQRNKGNFPGRFSGRQFSNSRSEMNVSTLELGDSALYLCASSQETTSGSFYEQYFGPGTRLTVT.